The entry below describes one TCR beta chain. The data were obtained in a study of blood T cells in healthy people across ages. Study-wide background: About one barcoded beta molecule per two T cells was the capture yield of template switching.

In germline, CDR1 is MNHEY, CDR2 SMNVEV (reference sequence). This CDR3 comprises 20 residues. With 2 bases clipped from V and 3 bases from J, the junction kept 15 bases outside the gene matches. Combining a sample-barcoded 5' primer with a J-beta primer mix, a second PCR ran for roughly 7 to 11 cycles. A single record per CDR3 protein comes from TCRdb applying MiXCR to the 5' RACE reads. The data show some 640,000 distinct CDR3 sequences, 45% to 50% seen once. The gene calls are TRBV27 and TRBJ2-5, with 13 bases aligning to TRBD2. The receptor's source is a woman aged 60-70 years in good health. The sequenced sample consisted of blood. CDR3 region: CASSLVQGDRTSGREETQYF. The CDR3 DNA follows: TGTGCCAGCAGTTTAGTTCAGGGTGATCGGACTAGCGGGAGAGAAGAGACCCAGTACTTC.